Listed below are T cell receptor beta chains from one sample, sequenced in a study of early T cells in non-severe SARS-CoV-2 infection. TCRdb processed the 5' RACE reads anew with MiXCR; each CDR3 protein has one entry. The sample includes more than 25,000 distinct CDR3 sequences, about 4.6% of them seen just once. Sequencing was carried out using whole blood. Receptors were obtained from an adult who was a healthcare worker with PCR-confirmed SARS-CoV-2 infection or an uninfected control (not recorded which). Each CDR3 is given with its conserved first and last residue. Fields, in order: V gene, D gene, clone size, J gene, CDR3 protein, CDR3 DNA. The D gene is left open where the match is weak. Where a row states a size, it is once, few, many or the class of an expanded clone; other rows omit it.

V: TRBV7-9; D: NA; size: many; J: TRBJ2-3; CDR3: CASSRLGPGGDTQYF; DNA: TGTGCCAGCAGCCGCCTAGGTCCCGGGGGAGATACGCAGTATTTT
V: TRBV27; D: NA; size: NA; J: TRBJ2-7; CDR3: CASSLDNSYEQYF; DNA: TGTGCCAGCAGTTTGGACAACTCCTACGAGCAGTACTTC
V: TRBV6-2/TRBV6-3; D: NA; size: many; J: TRBJ2-3; CDR3: CASSQTGTRTDTQYF; DNA: TGTGCCAGCAGTCAAACCGGGACTCGCACAGATACGCAGTATTTT
V: TRBV5-1; D: TRBD1; size: medium-sized; J: TRBJ1-1; CDR3: CASSSLDRGGTEAFF; DNA: TGCGCCAGCAGCTCCCTGGACAGGGGAGGTACTGAAGCTTTCTTT
V: TRBV7-2; D: TRBD2; size: many; J: TRBJ2-1; CDR3: CASSSGGLAVYNEQFF; DNA: TGTGCCAGCAGCTCTGGGGGACTAGCGGTCTACAATGAGCAGTTCTTC
V: TRBV6-4; D: TRBD1; size: many; J: TRBJ2-1; CDR3: CASSETGSGYNEQFF; DNA: TGTGCCAGCAGTGAGACAGGGTCGGGGTACAATGAGCAGTTCTTC
V: TRBV19; D: TRBD1; size: many; J: TRBJ2-5; CDR3: CASSEGQGYETQYF; DNA: TGTGCCAGTAGTGAGGGACAGGGGTACGAGACCCAGTACTTC
V: TRBV12-3/TRBV12-4; D: NA; size: NA; J: TRBJ2-3; CDR3: CASSQTDTQYF; DNA: TGTGCCAGCAGCCAGACAGATACGCAGTATTTT
V: TRBV28; D: TRBD2; size: many; J: TRBJ2-7; CDR3: CASSLTSSGSYEQYF; DNA: TGTGCCAGCAGTTTAACGTCTAGCGGGAGTTACGAGCAGTACTTC
V: TRBV10-3; D: NA; size: NA; J: TRBJ1-2; CDR3: CAISESGSGYTF; DNA: TGTGCCATCAGTGAGTCGGGCTCTGGCTACACCTTC
V: TRBV27; D: NA; size: many; J: TRBJ2-3; CDR3: CASGSSSTDTQYF; DNA: TGTGCCAGCGGATCTTCTAGCACAGATACGCAGTATTTT
V: TRBV19; D: NA; size: NA; J: TRBJ2-1; CDR3: CASSIGGTYNEQFF; DNA: TGTGCCAGTAGTATAGGGGGGACTTACAATGAGCAGTTCTTC
V: TRBV7-2; D: NA; size: few; J: TRBJ2-7; CDR3: CASSNAYEQYF; DNA: TGTGCCAGCAGCAATGCCTACGAGCAGTACTTC
V: TRBV20-1; D: TRBD1; size: few; J: TRBJ2-7; CDR3: CSARAGTEPYEQYF; DNA: TGCAGTGCTAGAGCCGGGACAGAGCCCTACGAGCAGTACTTC
V: TRBV4-2; D: NA; size: many; J: TRBJ1-4; CDR3: CASSQDLPGGEKLFF; DNA: TGTGCCAGCAGCCAAGATCTACCAGGTGGTGAAAAACTGTTTTTT
V: TRBV19; D: TRBD1; size: many; J: TRBJ1-2; CDR3: CATKRAGTGGADEYGYTF; DNA: TGTGCCACCAAACGGGCCGGGACAGGGGGCGCGGACGAGTATGGCTACACCTTC
V: TRBV10-1; D: NA; size: many; J: TRBJ1-4; CDR3: CASRSDGGGEKLFF; DNA: TGCGCCAGCAGATCGGACGGGGGAGGTGAAAAACTGTTTTTT
V: TRBV12-3/TRBV12-4; D: NA; size: few; J: TRBJ1-1; CDR3: CASSSFEANTEAFF; DNA: TGTGCCAGCAGTTCCTTTGAGGCGAACACTGAAGCTTTCTTT
V: TRBV6-6; D: NA; size: many; J: TRBJ2-7; CDR3: CASSYSSGGPYEQYF; DNA: TGTGCCAGCAGTTACTCGAGTGGGGGGCCGTACGAGCAGTACTTC
V: TRBV4-2; D: NA; size: many; J: TRBJ2-2; CDR3: CASSPRSWVDTGELFF; DNA: TGTGCCAGCAGCCCCCGATCATGGGTCGACACCGGGGAGCTGTTTTTT
V: TRBV5-1; D: TRBD1; size: many; J: TRBJ1-6; CDR3: CASSLRQGGNSPLHF; DNA: TGCGCCAGCAGCTTAAGACAGGGCGGGAATTCACCCCTCCACTTT